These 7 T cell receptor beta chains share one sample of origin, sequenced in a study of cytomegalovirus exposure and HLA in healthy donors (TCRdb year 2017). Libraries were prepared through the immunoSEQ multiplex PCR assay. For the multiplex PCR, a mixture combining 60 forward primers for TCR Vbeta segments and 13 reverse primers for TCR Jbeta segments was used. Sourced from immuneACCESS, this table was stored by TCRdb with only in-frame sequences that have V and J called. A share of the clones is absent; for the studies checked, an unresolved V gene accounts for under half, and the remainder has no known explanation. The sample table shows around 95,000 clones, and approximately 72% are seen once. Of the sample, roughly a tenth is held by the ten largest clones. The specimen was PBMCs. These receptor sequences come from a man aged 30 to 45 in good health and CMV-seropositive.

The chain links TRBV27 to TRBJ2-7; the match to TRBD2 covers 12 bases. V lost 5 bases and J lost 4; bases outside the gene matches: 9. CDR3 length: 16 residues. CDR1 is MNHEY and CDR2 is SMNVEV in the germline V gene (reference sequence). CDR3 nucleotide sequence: TGTGCCAGCAGTACTCCTAGCGGGGGGGGGAGATACGAGCAGTACTTC. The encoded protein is CASSTPSGGGRYEQYF.

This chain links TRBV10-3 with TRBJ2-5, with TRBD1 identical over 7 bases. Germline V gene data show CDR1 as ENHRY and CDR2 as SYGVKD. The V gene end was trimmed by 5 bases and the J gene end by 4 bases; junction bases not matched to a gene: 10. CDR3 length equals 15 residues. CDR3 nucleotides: TGTGCCATCAGTATAACGACAGGGATTGGAGAGACCCAGTACTTC. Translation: CAISITTGIGETQYF.

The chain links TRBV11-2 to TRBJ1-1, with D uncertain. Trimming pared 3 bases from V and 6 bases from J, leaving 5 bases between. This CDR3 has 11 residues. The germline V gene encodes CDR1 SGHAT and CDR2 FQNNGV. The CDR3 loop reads CASSLRSEAFF. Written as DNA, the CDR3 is TGTGCCAGCAGCTTGAGGTCTGAAGCTTTCTTT.

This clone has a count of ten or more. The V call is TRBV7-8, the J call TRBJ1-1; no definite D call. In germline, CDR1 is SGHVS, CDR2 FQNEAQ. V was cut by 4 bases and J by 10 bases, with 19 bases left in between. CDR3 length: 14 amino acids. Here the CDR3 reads CASSSAGPVSLAFF. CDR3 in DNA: TGTGCCAGCAGCTCCGCGGGCCCCGTGAGTCTAGCTTTCTTT.

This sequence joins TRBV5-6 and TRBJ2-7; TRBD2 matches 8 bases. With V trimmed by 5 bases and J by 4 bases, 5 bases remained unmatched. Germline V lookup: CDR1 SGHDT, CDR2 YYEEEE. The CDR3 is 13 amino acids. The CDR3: CASRNGGAYEQYF. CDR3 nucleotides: TGTGCCAGCAGAAACGGGGGGGCATACGAGCAGTACTTC.

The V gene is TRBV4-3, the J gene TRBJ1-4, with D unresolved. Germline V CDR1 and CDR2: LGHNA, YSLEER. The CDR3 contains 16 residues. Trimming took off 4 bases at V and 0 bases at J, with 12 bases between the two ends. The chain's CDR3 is CASSRGEGTTNEKLFF. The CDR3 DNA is TGCGCCAGCAGCCGGGGAGAGGGAACAACTAATGAAAAACTGTTTTTT.

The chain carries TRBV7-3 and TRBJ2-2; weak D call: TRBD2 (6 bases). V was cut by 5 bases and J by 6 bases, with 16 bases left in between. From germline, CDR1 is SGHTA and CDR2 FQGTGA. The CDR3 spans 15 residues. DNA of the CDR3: TGTGCCAGCAGCATCCGGGACTTATCGTCCGGGGAGCTGTTTTTT. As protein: CASSIRDLSSGELFF.